This entry lists 20 T cell receptor beta chains sequenced from one sample in a study of blood T cell repertoires in COVID-19. Clones were read by immunoSEQ multiplex PCR, and TCRdb kept only the in-frame ones, dropping some. Counted here are over 30,000 clones, approximately 82% occurring once; the ten biggest clones make up approximately 15%. The specimen was peripheral blood. The source is a man of 80 years or more with active or convalescent COVID-19.

This chain joins TRBV19 and TRBJ1-5; the D is unclear. Germline assignment: CDR1 LNHDA and CDR2 SQIVND (reference sequence). V dropped 6 bases and J dropped 7 bases, with 10 bases sitting between them. This CDR3 is 12 amino acids long. The CDR3 sequence: CASSHSQQPQHF. The CDR3 DNA is TGTGCCAGTAGCCACAGCCAACAGCCCCAGCATTTT.

The chain couples TRBV2 to TRBJ2-7; tentatively, D is TRBD1 (6 bases). The CDR3 has 14 amino acids. V lost 6 bases, J lost 3 bases, and 15 bases lay in between. CDR1 SNHLY and CDR2 FYNNEI come from the germline V gene. The CDR3 bases are TGTGCCAGCAGGGACCGGGACAACTACTACGAGCAGTACTTC. It codes for CASRDRDNYYEQYF.

This chain uses TRBV19 with TRBJ2-4, with D maybe TRBD1 (6 bases). Germline CDR1 reads LNHDA; CDR2 reads SQIVND (reference sequence). The CDR3 length is 14 residues. Trimming left V 5 bases short and J 7 bases short, with 15 bases between. CDR3 sequence (DNA): TGTGCCAGTAGTCAACAGGGTGTGTCGAACATTCAGTACTTC. Translated: CASSQQGVSNIQYF.

The gene calls are TRBV2 and TRBJ2-7, with a tentative D call TRBD1 (6 bases). The V and J ends lost 5 bases and 5 bases respectively, with 13 bases between them. This CDR3 has 13 amino acids. Germline V gene lookup returns CDR1 SNHLY and CDR2 FYNNEI. CDR3 protein: CASSQITGNEQYF. The CDR3 DNA sequence: TGTGCCAGCAGTCAAATTACAGGGAACGAGCAGTACTTC.

J is TRBJ2-2 and V is TRBV4-2, with D tentatively TRBD1 (5 bases). This CDR3 spans 17 amino acids. Germline V lookup: CDR1 LGHNA, CDR2 YNFKEQ. Trimming stripped 6 bases from V and 6 bases from J, with 23 bases between. The CDR3 protein is CASSPMAGFRPPGELFF. The CDR3 DNA is TGTGCCAGCAGTCCCATGGCAGGGTTTCGTCCCCCCGGGGAGCTGTTTTTT.

This clone was seen a few times. CDR3 in DNA: TGTGCCAGCAGTGATTTTTGGGCAGATTATGGCTACACCTTC. Protein: CASSDFWADYGYTF. This chain links TRBV6-1 with TRBJ1-2; D remains unclear. Germline values: CDR1 MNHNS, CDR2 SASEGT. V lost 3 bases, J lost 5 bases, and 13 bases lay in between. This CDR3 comprises 14 residues.

This clone was detected a few times. The rearrangement links TRBV12-3 or TRBV12-4 to TRBJ1-3; D call uncertain. The CDR3 has 12 residues. Trimming took off 6 bases at V and 3 bases at J, with 6 bases between the two ends. This CDR3 reads CASRISGNTIYF. The CDR3 DNA reads TGTGCCAGCAGAATCAGTGGAAACACCATATATTTT.

This clone was picked up one time. This rearrangement joins TRBV28 to TRBJ2-7; 7 nucleotides match TRBD1. This CDR3 comprises 14 residues. Germline V gene lookup returns CDR1 MDHEN and CDR2 SYDVKM. The V gene end was trimmed by 6 bases and the J gene end by 2 bases; junction bases not matched to a gene: 7. This CDR3 is CASSWAGTAYEQYF. The CDR3 DNA sequence: TGTGCCAGCAGCTGGGCCGGGACAGCCTACGAGCAGTACTTC.

This chain uses TRBV27 with TRBJ1-2; 12 bases are a match to TRBD1. Germline lookup yields CDR1 MNHEY and CDR2 SMNVEV (reference sequence). V dropped 5 bases and J dropped 7; count of bases not matched to a gene: 8. This CDR3 has 15 residues. CDR3 sequence (DNA): TGTGCCAGCAGTGACAGGGACAGGGGGCAAGGTGGCTACACCTTC. It is translated as CASSDRDRGQGGYTF.

A single count supports this clone. The genes are TRBV10-3 and TRBJ2-1, with a possible D match to TRBD1 (5 bases). In germline, CDR1 is ENHRY, CDR2 SYGVKD. V was trimmed by 8 bases and J by 6 bases, leaving 14 bases between them. The CDR3 is 13 amino acids. In nucleotides, the CDR3 is TGTGCCATCGCCCAGGGTCAGTTCAATGAGCAGTTCTTC. Translating it yields CAIAQGQFNEQFF.

This clone was found a few times. The rearrangement links TRBV10-3 to TRBJ2-5, with TRBD2 matching over 11 bases. The germline CDR1 and CDR2 sequences are ENHRY and SYGVKD. With 6 bases clipped from V and 3 bases from J, the junction kept 0 bases outside the gene matches. The CDR3 sequence is 13 residues long. The CDR3 DNA follows: TGTGCCATCAGGGGACTAGCGGAAGAGACCCAGTACTTC. Protein product: CAIRGLAEETQYF.

The chain links TRBV2 to TRBJ2-3; D is ambiguous. The CDR3 runs to 14 residues. Germline V gene data show CDR1 as SNHLY and CDR2 as FYNNEI. Trimming stripped 8 bases from V and 6 bases from J, with 18 bases between. The CDR3: CASCLVLPCDTQYF. The CDR3 DNA sequence: TGTGCCAGCTGCCTCGTACTCCCATGTGATACGCAGTATTTT.

J is TRBJ2-7 and V is TRBV20-1; D is ambiguous. V dropped 3 bases and J dropped 0 bases, with 18 bases sitting between them. Germline loops: CDR1 DFQATT, CDR2 SNEGSKA (reference sequence). This CDR3 contains 16 residues. The CDR3 loop is CSASGQATTFSYEQYF. Here the CDR3 DNA reads TGCAGTGCTAGTGGGCAGGCAACAACCTTCTCCTACGAGCAGTACTTC.

V gene TRBV28 combines with J gene TRBJ2-5; no reliable D call. There are 14 residues in the CDR3. Germline V lookup: CDR1 MDHEN, CDR2 SYDVKM. V was trimmed by 4 bases and J by 0 bases, leaving 9 bases between them. The CDR3 loop is CASSYAYYQETQYF. CDR3 nucleotide sequence: TGTGCCAGCAGTTACGCCTACTACCAAGAGACCCAGTACTTC.

The DNA for the CDR3 is TGTGCCAGCTCACTATCAGGGATAGCGAACACCGGGGAGCTGTTTTTT. Protein: CASSLSGIANTGELFF. This chain joins TRBV18 and TRBJ2-2, with D tentatively TRBD1 (5 bases). CDR1 KGHSH and CDR2 LQKENI come from the germline V gene. The CDR3 spans 16 residues. Trimming shortened V by 4 bases and J by 0 bases, and 12 bases separated the two germline ends.

In this sample, this clone turned up a few times. The CDR3 DNA reads TGTGCCAGCAGCTTGGAGACTAGCGGTGCTAGCACAGATACGCAGTATTTT. Its translation is CASSLETSGASTDTQYF. The V gene is TRBV5-4, the J gene TRBJ2-3, with TRBD2 matching 9 bases. Germline CDR1 reads SGHNT; CDR2 reads YYREEE (reference sequence). Trimming at V came to 0 bases and at J to 0 bases, leaving 5 bases not matched to a gene. This CDR3 has 17 amino acids. Using reference TRBV5-4 and TRBJ2-3 for the parts outside the CDR3, the full variable domain is ETGVTQSPTHLIKTRGQQVTLRCSSQSGHNTVSWYQQALGQGPQFIFQYYREEENGRGNFPPRFSGLQFPNYSSELNVNALELDDSALYLCASSLETSGASTDTQYFGPGTRLTVL.

This chain links TRBV6-2 or TRBV6-3 with TRBJ2-7; 7 nucleotides line up with TRBD2. The CDR3 consists of 14 residues. Looked up from germline, CDR1 is MNHEY and CDR2 is SVGEGT. J gave up 3 bases and V 4 bases, and 6 bases lay outside the gene matches. In nucleotides, the CDR3 is TGTGCCAGCAGTTCCCCCGGACTAGTCTACGAGCAGTACTTC. This sequence encodes CASSSPGLVYEQYF.

This chain uses TRBV29-1 with TRBJ2-7, with D perhaps TRBD2 (6 bases). The CDR3 loop spans 14 amino acids. The germline V gene has CDR1 SQVTM and CDR2 ANQGSEA. V was cut by 4 bases and J by 0 bases, with 13 bases left in between. This CDR3 is CSVGPRGSSYEQYF. In nucleotides, the CDR3 is TGCAGCGTTGGACCTCGGGGGAGCTCCTACGAGCAGTACTTC.

This rearrangement joins TRBV6-5 to TRBJ2-7; 9 positions agree with TRBD2. After removal of 8 bases from V and 3 bases from J, the junction contained 8 bases not matched to a gene. CDR1 is MNHEY and CDR2 is SVGAGI in the germline V gene. The CDR3 consists of 14 residues. CDR3 sequence: CASQFSGSGYEQYF. In DNA, the CDR3 is TGTGCCAGCCAATTTAGCGGGAGCGGCTACGAGCAGTACTTC.

The chain links TRBV5-8 to TRBJ2-6; no reliable D call. The CDR3 consists of 14 residues. Between the trimmed V and J ends, which lost 5 bases and 0 bases, there was a span of 6 bases. In germline, CDR1 is SGHTS, CDR2 YDEGEE. This chain's CDR3 is CASRSSSGANVLTF. The CDR3 DNA follows: TGTGCCAGCAGAAGTAGCTCTGGGGCCAACGTCCTGACTTTC.